This TCR beta chain is from a study of regulatory T cells in long-lasting Graves disease. The V end lost 3 bases, the J end lost 4 bases, and 18 bases lay between the germline ends. In germline, CDR1 is SGHAT, CDR2 FQNNGV. The CDR3 is 16 residues long. Time point indicated: newly diagnosed GD, antithyroid drugs for less than 3 months. There was RNA extracted from PBMCs, and the TCR library was made from it. Arm-PCR of CDR3 regions with iRepertoire HTBI primers generated TCR beta libraries. TCRdb redid the calling of the multiplex PCR reads with MiXCR, one entry per CDR3 protein. The sample records 500,000 or so distinct CDR3 sequences, roughly a sixth being singletons. A further study also used this sample, focusing on T cells in Graves' hyperthyroidism and ophthalmopathy. That paper states: Absent ophthalmopathy progression within 18 months defined stable Graves' hyperthyroidism. The study enrolled patients aged 18 to 65 with newly diagnosed hyperthyroidism of under 2 months' duration.

The sequence derives from a woman aged 40 to 65 with Graves disease. The sequences come from peripheral blood mononuclear cells (PBMCs), collected at new diagnosis, from a patient treated with antithyroid drugs. The chain is built from TRBV11-2 and TRBJ1-1; D ambiguous. The CDR3 loop reads CASSLWAHSATTEAFF. CDR3 DNA sequence: TGTGCCAGCAGCTTGTGGGCCCACAGTGCAACCACTGAAGCTTTCTTT.